Sequencing of this T cell receptor beta chain was carried out in a study of regulatory T cells in long-lasting Graves disease. Study at large: Antithyroid drugs had been taken by newly diagnosed Graves' patients for under 3 months.

Concerning this clonotype itself: Its antigen is not known.

According to the study, TCR beta libraries were built with iRepertoire HTBI primers and CDR3-region Arm-PCR. TCRdb analysed the multiplex PCR reads with MiXCR anew, one entry per CDR3 protein. The table records hundreds of thousands of distinct CDR3 sequences, roughly 15% of them present only once. V shed 3 bases and J shed 7 bases, with 24 bases lying between them. Germline assignment: CDR1 SQVTM and CDR2 ANQGSEA. The length of the CDR3 is 16 residues. As for time point: newly diagnosed GD, antithyroid drugs for less than 3 months. The TCR library was made from RNA extracted from PBMCs. Findings and caveats of the study: What was studied was peripheral blood only, and not thyroid tissue. Among samples with persistent disease, TRBV28, TRBJ1-2 and TRBJ2-5 were favored.

The same sample was also studied in work on T cells in Graves' hyperthyroidism and ophthalmopathy. From that paper: The study left out patients who had uncontrolled infection, other autoimmune disease, pregnancy or lactation.

The V gene is TRBV29-1, the J gene TRBJ2-5; unclear D gene. The TCR comes from a woman in her thirties with Graves disease. The material sequenced was peripheral blood mononuclear cells (PBMCs), taken at new diagnosis, from a patient treated with antithyroid drugs. This CDR3 reads CSVEPLTATLYGTQYF. DNA of the CDR3: TGCAGCGTTGAGCCCCTGACCGCTACCCTATATGGGACCCAGTACTTC.